Reported below is one TCR beta chain. This sample is drawn from a study of radiotherapy plus CTLA-4 blockade in lung cancer. This CDR3 contains 14 residues. Losses at the gene ends were 0 bases for V and 6 bases for J; bases not matched to a gene: 3. CDR1 SGHRS and CDR2 YFSETQ come from the germline V gene. Clones were read by immunoSEQ multiplex PCR, and TCRdb kept only the in-frame ones, dropping some. The sample consists of some 45,000 clones, approximately 76% of them appearing once. The source is a human donor with non-small cell lung cancer who had stable disease on radiotherapy plus ipilimumab. The sequenced sample was peripheral blood, obtained from a patient treated with radiotherapy plus ipilimumab. V usage is TRBV5-1 and J usage is TRBJ1-5; TRBD1 aligns across 7 bases. In DNA form, the CDR3 reads TGCGCCAGCAGCTTGGTAGGGGGCAGTCAGCCCCAGCATTTT. This translates into CASSLVGGSQPQHF.